The next 4 T cell receptor beta chains were all read from a single sample in a study of cytomegalovirus exposure and HLA in healthy donors (dated by TCRdb to about 2017). The library was made by the immunoSEQ multiplex PCR assay. For the multiplex PCR, a mixture combining 60 forward primers for TCR Vbeta segments and 13 reverse primers for TCR Jbeta segments was used. Sourced from immuneACCESS, this table was stored by TCRdb with only in-frame sequences that have V and J called. A share of the clones is absent; for the studies checked, an unresolved V gene accounts for under half, and the remainder has no known explanation. The sample records 150,000 to 250,000 clones, about 81% of which are singletons. In total, the top ten clones hold 6.5% of the sample. Sequences were obtained from PBMCs. The receptors were gathered from a woman aged 45-59 years in good health and CMV-seropositive.

The rearrangement links TRBV28 to TRBJ1-1, with D possibly TRBD1 on 6 matching bases. Germline lookup yields CDR1 MDHEN and CDR2 SYDVKM. This CDR3 contains 12 residues. V was pared by 1 base and J by 8 bases, with 8 bases between. The CDR3 DNA sequence: TGTGCCAGCAGTTTATATGGGGGCGAAGCTTTCTTT. Translation gives CASSLYGGEAFF. Drawing the rest from reference TRBV28 and TRBJ1-1, the complete variable domain is DVKVTQSSRYLVKRTGEKVFLECVQDMDHENMFWYRQDPGLGLRLIYFSYDVKMKEKGDIPEGYSVSREKKERFSLILESASTNQTSMYLCASSLYGGEAFFGQGTRLTVV.

This chain links TRBV5-4 with TRBJ1-4, with 11 bases fitting TRBD1. After removal of 5 bases from V and 7 bases from J, the junction contained 7 bases not matched to a gene. Germline V lookup: CDR1 SGHNT, CDR2 YYREEE (reference sequence). The CDR3 has 15 amino acids. For the CDR3, the DNA is TGTGCCAGCAGTACGACCGGGACAGGGGGTGAAAAACTGTTTTTT. Amino acids: CASSTTGTGGEKLFF.

Comments on this clone: A junction end diverges from the germline sequence, so it may reflect a read error. The chain employs TRBV7-9 and TRBJ2-5; 11 bases fit TRBD2. Germline CDR1 reads SEHNR; CDR2 reads FQNEAQ (reference sequence). The CDR3 loop spans 17 amino acids. The CDR3 region is CSSSLWGTSGTGETQYF. For the CDR3, the DNA is TGTTCCAGCAGCCTATGGGGGACTAGCGGTACGGGGGAGACCCAGTACTTC.

This chain links TRBV9 with TRBJ1-2, with TRBD1 identical over 8 bases. Germline CDR1 SGDLS, CDR2 YYNGEE. The CDR3 covers 15 residues. The V segment lost 0 bases and the J segment 4 bases; nucleotides outside the gene matches: 5. The CDR3 sequence is CASSVATGGIYGYTF. CDR3 nucleotides: TGTGCCAGCAGCGTAGCAACAGGGGGAATCTATGGCTACACCTTC.